What follows describes a single T cell receptor (beta chain). Its antigen is not known. Viral peptide pool expansion of antigen-specific CD4+ T cells preceded sequencing in the ViraFEST assay. Investigators separated out CD4+ T cells once less than 11 days of culture had passed. The participants, recipients of two vaccine doses, got either BNT162b2 or mRNA-1273. The data derive from a study of vaccination effects on CD4 cells after COVID-19. Using immunoSEQ multiplex PCR, the repertoire was profiled, and TCRdb retains in-frame clones only, with some absent. The profile shows tens of thousands of clones, 74% of them singletons. The CDR3 is made up of 16 amino acids. Germline V gene data show CDR1 as KGHDR and CDR2 as SFDVKD. V lost 4 bases to trimming and J lost 0 bases, with 12 bases between them.

The TCR comes from a human donor who received a COVID-19 vaccine. The specimen comprised CD4+ T cells from PBMCs cultured with HCoV-229E spike peptides, sampled after COVID-19 vaccination. The chain is built from TRBV24-1 and TRBJ2-1, with D unresolved. The CDR3 DNA reads TGTGCCACCAGTGACAAGCCCTTAAGCTCCTACAATGAGCAGTTCTTC. This gives the protein CATSDKPLSSYNEQFF.